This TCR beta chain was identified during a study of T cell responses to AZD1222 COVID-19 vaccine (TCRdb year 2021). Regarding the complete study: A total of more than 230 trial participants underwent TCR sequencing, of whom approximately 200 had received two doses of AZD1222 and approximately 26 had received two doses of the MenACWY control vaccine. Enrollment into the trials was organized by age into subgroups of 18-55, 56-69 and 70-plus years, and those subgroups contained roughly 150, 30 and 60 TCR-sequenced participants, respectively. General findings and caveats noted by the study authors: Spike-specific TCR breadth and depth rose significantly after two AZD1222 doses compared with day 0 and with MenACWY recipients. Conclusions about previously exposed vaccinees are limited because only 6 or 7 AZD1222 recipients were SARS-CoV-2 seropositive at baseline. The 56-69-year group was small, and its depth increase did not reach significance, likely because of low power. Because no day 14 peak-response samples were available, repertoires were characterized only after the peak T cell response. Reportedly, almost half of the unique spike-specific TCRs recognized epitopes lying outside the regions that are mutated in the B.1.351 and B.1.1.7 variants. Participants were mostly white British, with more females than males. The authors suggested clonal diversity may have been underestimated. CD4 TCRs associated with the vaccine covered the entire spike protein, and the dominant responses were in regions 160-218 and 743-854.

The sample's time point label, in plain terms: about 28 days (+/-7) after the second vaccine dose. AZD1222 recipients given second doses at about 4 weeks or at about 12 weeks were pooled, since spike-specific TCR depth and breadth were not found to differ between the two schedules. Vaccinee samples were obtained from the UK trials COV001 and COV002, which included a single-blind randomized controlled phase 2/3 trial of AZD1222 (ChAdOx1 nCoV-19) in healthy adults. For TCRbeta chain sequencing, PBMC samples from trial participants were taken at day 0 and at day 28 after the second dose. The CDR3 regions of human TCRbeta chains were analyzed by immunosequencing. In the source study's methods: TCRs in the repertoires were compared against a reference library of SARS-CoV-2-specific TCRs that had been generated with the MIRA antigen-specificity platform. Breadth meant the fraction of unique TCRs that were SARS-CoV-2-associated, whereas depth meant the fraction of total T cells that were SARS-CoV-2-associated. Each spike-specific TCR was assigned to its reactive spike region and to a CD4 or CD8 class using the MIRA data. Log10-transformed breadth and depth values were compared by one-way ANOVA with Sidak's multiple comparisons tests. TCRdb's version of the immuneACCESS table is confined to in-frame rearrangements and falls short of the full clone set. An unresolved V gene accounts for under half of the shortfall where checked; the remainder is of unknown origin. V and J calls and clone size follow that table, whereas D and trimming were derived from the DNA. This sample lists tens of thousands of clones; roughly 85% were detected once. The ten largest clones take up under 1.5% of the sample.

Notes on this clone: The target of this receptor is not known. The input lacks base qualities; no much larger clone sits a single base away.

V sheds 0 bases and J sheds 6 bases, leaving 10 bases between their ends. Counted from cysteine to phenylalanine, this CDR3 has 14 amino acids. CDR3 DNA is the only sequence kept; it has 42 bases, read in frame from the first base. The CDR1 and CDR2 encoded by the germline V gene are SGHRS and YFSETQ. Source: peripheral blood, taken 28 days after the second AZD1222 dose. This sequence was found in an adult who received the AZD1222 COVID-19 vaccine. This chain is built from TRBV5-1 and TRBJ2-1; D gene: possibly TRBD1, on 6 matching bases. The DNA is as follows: TGCGCCAGCAGCTTGGGACAGGCCCTCAATGAGCAGTTCTTC. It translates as CASSLGQALNEQFF.